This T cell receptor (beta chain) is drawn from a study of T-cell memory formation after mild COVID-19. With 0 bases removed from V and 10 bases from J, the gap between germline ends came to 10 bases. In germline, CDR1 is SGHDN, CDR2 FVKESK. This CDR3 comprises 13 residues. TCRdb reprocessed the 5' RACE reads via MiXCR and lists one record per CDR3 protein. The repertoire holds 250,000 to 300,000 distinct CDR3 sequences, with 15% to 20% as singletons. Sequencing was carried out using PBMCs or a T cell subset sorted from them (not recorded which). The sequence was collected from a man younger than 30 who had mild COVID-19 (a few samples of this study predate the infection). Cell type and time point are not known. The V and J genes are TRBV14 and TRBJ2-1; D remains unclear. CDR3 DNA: TGTGCCAGCAGCCAAGATATCGGTCGAGAGCAGTTCTTC. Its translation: CASSQDIGREQFF.